The source of this T cell receptor (beta chain) is a study of cytomegalovirus exposure and HLA in healthy donors. Germline V gene sequence: CDR1 SGHTA, CDR2 FQGNSA. This CDR3 contains 16 residues. V was trimmed by 7 bases and J by 3 bases, leaving 16 bases between them. This clone came up once. Using immunoSEQ multiplex PCR, the repertoire was profiled, and TCRdb retains in-frame clones only, with some absent. Of roughly 330,000 clones detected, around 90% appear once; the ten largest clones hold 1.2%. The sequenced sample was PBMCs. The J gene is TRBJ1-6, the V gene TRBV7-2; D is possibly TRBD1 (5 bases). This receptor was identified in a woman aged 25-40 years in good health and CMV-seropositive. Here the CDR3 reads CASNLPIRDYNSPLHF. The CDR3 region has the DNA TGTGCCAGCAACCTGCCCATCAGGGACTATAATTCACCCCTCCACTTT.